These T cell receptor beta chains were read from a single sample in a study of T cell responses to AZD1222 COVID-19 vaccine. Clones were read by immunoSEQ multiplex PCR, and TCRdb kept only the in-frame ones, dropping some. The repertoire holds 90,000 to 120,000 clones, with around nine tenths as singletons. The source material was peripheral blood, sampled on day 0 of AZD1222 vaccination. These receptors were obtained from an adult in good health. The CDR3 runs from the conserved cysteine through the conserved F or W. The D gene is left open where the match is weak. Only some rows state a clone size, as once, few, many or a class for expanded clones.

size	V	D	J	length	DNA	CDR3
.	TRBV5-1	.	TRBJ2-2	15	TGCGCCAGCAGCGCGGTCACGGGGAACACCGGGGAGCTGTTTTTT	CASSAVTGNTGELFF
.	TRBV12-3/TRBV12-4	.	TRBJ1-1	13	TGTGCCAGCAGTTTTCTCACGAACACTGAAGCTTTCTTT	CASSFLTNTEAFF
.	TRBV9	TRBD1	TRBJ1-6	16	TGTGCCAGCAGCGTAGGGGTGGGACAGGAGAATTCACCCCTCCACTTT	CASSVGVGQENSPLHF
few	TRBV6-6	.	TRBJ1-5	15	TGTGCCAGCACCCTACCGGGACAAAGCAATCAGCCCCAGCATTTT	CASTLPGQSNQPQHF
few	TRBV7-9	TRBD1	TRBJ1-2	12	TGTGCCAGCAGTTGGGACAGCTATGGCTACACCTTC	CASSWDSYGYTF
.	TRBV7-2	.	TRBJ1-1	11	TGTGCCAGCAGCTTGGGCACTGAAGCTTTCTTT	CASSLGTEAFF
.	TRBV5-1	.	TRBJ1-4	16	TGCGCCAGCAGCTTGGCCCGTGGGCTAGGGCGGGAAAAACTGTTTTTT	CASSLARGLGREKLFF
.	TRBV11-2	TRBD2	TRBJ2-5	17	TGTGCCAGCAGCTCCTTCAGCGGGGGGGCGTTTGTGGAGACCCAGTACTTC	CASSSFSGGAFVETQYF
.	TRBV19	.	TRBJ1-5	16	TGTGCCAGTAGTAACACCCTCGGGGTTAGCAATCAGCCCCAGCATTTT	CASSNTLGVSNQPQHF
.	TRBV18	TRBD1	TRBJ1-1	11	TGTGCCAGCTCACCCGGGACAGGGGCTTTCTTT	CASSPGTGAFF
.	TRBV6-6	TRBD1	TRBJ1-1	15	TGTGCCAGCAGTTACTCTGGGGTCGGGACAGTTGAAGCTTTCTTT	CASSYSGVGTVEAFF
.	TRBV9	.	TRBJ1-1	13	TGTGCCAGCAGCCTGAGCGGCACCACTGAAGCTTTCTTT	CASSLSGTTEAFF
.	TRBV19	TRBD2	TRBJ2-7	14	TGTGCCAGCCGCCTGCGGGGGGGTACCTACGAGCAGTACTTC	CASRLRGGTYEQYF
.	TRBV10-3	TRBD1	TRBJ1-4	13	TGTGCCATCAGTGAGGGACAGGTTGAAAAACTGTTTTTT	CAISEGQVEKLFF
.	TRBV6-6	.	TRBJ2-7	13	TGTGCCACGTCCCGGGAGACCTACTCCGAGCAGTACTTC	CATSRETYSEQYF
.	TRBV18	.	TRBJ1-6	12	TGTGCCAGCTCCCCTTATAATTCACCCCTCCACTTT	CASSPYNSPLHF
.	TRBV10-3	.	TRBJ1-5	13	TGTGCCATCAGAAAGGAGGCAAATCAGCCCCAGCATTTT	CAIRKEANQPQHF
.	TRBV9	.	TRBJ2-7	14	TGTGCCAGCAGCGTAGAGGGGTGGGACTACGAGCAGTACTTC	CASSVEGWDYEQYF
.	TRBV21-1	.	TRBJ2-7	16	TGTGCCAGCAGCAAAAAGGGGGACAGAGGAAACTACGAGCAGTACTTC	CASSKKGDRGNYEQYF
.	TRBV5-8	.	TRBJ2-1	12	TGTGCCAGCAGCTTCATTCACAGGGTTAAGTTCTTC	CASSFIHRVKFF
.	TRBV7-9	.	TRBJ1-6	14	TGTGCCAGCAGGGCTACTTCAGGGCATTCACCCCTCCACTTT	CASRATSGHSPLHF
.	TRBV6-5	TRBD1	TRBJ2-7	14	TGTGCCAGCAGGATAACAGGGGGCGGGTACGAGCAGTACTTC	CASRITGGGYEQYF
.	TRBV5-1	.	TRBJ1-2	16	TGCGCCAGCAGCTTGGCGAGGGCCAGTGAATCCTATGGCTACACCTTC	CASSLARASESYGYTF
.	TRBV29-1	.	TRBJ2-1	15	TGCAGCGTTGAAGATTCTATTTTAGACCCGAATGAGCAGTTCTTC	CSVEDSILDPNEQFF
.	TRBV9	.	TRBJ1-2	13	TGTGCCAGCAGTGCAGGGACCAACTATGGCTACACCTTC	CASSAGTNYGYTF
.	TRBV6-5	TRBD1	TRBJ2-2	15	TGTGCCAGCAGGCGGGACAGGGGGCACACCGGGGAGCTGTTTTTT	CASRRDRGHTGELFF
.	TRBV25-1	.	TRBJ1-5	17	TGTGCCAGCACCACCTACGGGGGCAGGGTTGGCAATCAGCCCCAGCATTTT	CASTTYGGRVGNQPQHF
.	TRBV2	TRBD2	TRBJ2-3	17	TGTGCCAGCAGTGTTACGACTAGCGGGGTTAGCACAGATACGCAGTATTTT	CASSVTTSGVSTDTQYF
.	TRBV4-3	TRBD1	TRBJ1-1	15	TGCGCCAGCAGCCGCTACTCAACAGGGGACACTGAAGCTTTCTTT	CASSRYSTGDTEAFF
.	TRBV11-2	.	TRBJ1-1	13	TGTGCCAGCAGACCTATACAGTACACTGAAGCTTTCTTT	CASRPIQYTEAFF